The 8 T cell receptor beta chains listed next were all sequenced from one sample in a study of T cells in Graves' hyperthyroidism and ophthalmopathy. It was RNA transcripts that yielded the amplified TCR beta CDR3 regions. A first-round RT-PCR of the TCR CDR3 used the HTBI primer set. TCRdb processed the multiplex PCR reads anew with MiXCR; each CDR3 protein has one entry. The table includes roughly 420,000 distinct CDR3 sequences, 15% to 18% detected once. Input material: blood. These receptors were taken from a woman aged 18-30 years with Graves' hyperthyroidism.

The rearrangement links TRBV28 to TRBJ2-1; D is possibly TRBD1 (6 bases). Looked up from germline, CDR1 is MDHEN and CDR2 is SYDVKM. The CDR3 sequence is 16 residues long. V lost 6 bases and J 4 bases, leaving 19 bases between the germline ends. Here the CDR3 DNA reads TGTGCCAGCAGCGGTTCCCAGGGGATGCCTTACAATGAGCAGTTCTTC. Translating gives CASSGSQGMPYNEQFF. Full variable domain (outside the CDR3, taken from reference TRBV28 and TRBJ2-1): DVKVTQSSRYLVKRTGEKVFLECVQDMDHENMFWYRQDPGLGLRLIYFSYDVKMKEKGDIPEGYSVSREKKERFSLILESASTNQTSMYLCASSGSQGMPYNEQFFGPGTRLTVL.

This clonotype has at least ten counts. The chain carries TRBV5-4 and TRBJ2-5; D possibly corresponds to TRBD1 (6 bases). Germline CDR1 reads SGHNT; CDR2 reads YYREEE (reference sequence). V lost 2 bases and J lost 5, with 19 bases in between. CDR3 length: 16 amino acids. The CDR3 loop is CASSLGGQGLLETQYF. Written as DNA, the CDR3 is TGTGCCAGCAGCTTAGGGGGTCAGGGTCTATTGGAGACCCAGTACTTC. The variable domain in full, completed from reference TRBV5-4 and TRBJ2-5, reads ETGVTQSPTHLIKTRGQQVTLRCSSQSGHNTVSWYQQALGQGPQFIFQYYREEENGRGNFPPRFSGLQFPNYSSELNVNALELDDSALYLCASSLGGQGLLETQYFGPGTRLLVL.

This clonotype was recorded many times. The chain recombines TRBV4-1 with TRBJ1-5; perhaps TRBD1 as D (6 bases). Germline-derived CDR1 and CDR2 are MGHRA and YSYEKL. Trimming cost V 0 bases and J 9 bases, with 12 bases left between them. The CDR3 totals 14 residues. The CDR3 reads CASSQDGGRRPQHF. The CDR3 DNA reads as TGCGCCAGCAGCCAAGATGGGGGGCGCAGGCCCCAGCATTTT.

This clonotype came up many times. The chain is built from TRBV28 and TRBJ2-7; the D gene is possibly TRBD2 (6 bases). The CDR3 is made up of 15 amino acids. V lost 0 bases and J lost 2, with 11 bases in between. The germline V gene has CDR1 MDHEN and CDR2 SYDVKM. The CDR3 here is CASSLWGGPTYEQYF. In DNA form, the CDR3 reads TGTGCCAGCAGTTTATGGGGGGGACCCACCTACGAGCAGTACTTC. The full variable domain, its missing parts supplied by reference TRBV28 and TRBJ2-7, is DVKVTQSSRYLVKRTGEKVFLECVQDMDHENMFWYRQDPGLGLRLIYFSYDVKMKEKGDIPEGYSVSREKKERFSLILESASTNQTSMYLCASSLWGGPTYEQYFGPGTRLTVT.

This clonotype was detected many times. The chain is built from TRBV27 and TRBJ2-7; 11 positions match TRBD2. This CDR3 has 17 residues. J gave up 4 bases and V 1 base, and 9 bases lay outside the gene matches. CDR1 is MNHEY and CDR2 is SMNVEV in the germline V gene (reference sequence). Here the CDR3 reads CASSLWTSGPGGYEQYF. The DNA of the CDR3 is TGTGCCAGCAGTTTATGGACTAGCGGGCCGGGGGGGTACGAGCAGTACTTC.

This clonotype was detected a few times. The V and J genes are TRBV9 and TRBJ2-2; D call uncertain. This CDR3 has 11 amino acids. Per the germline V gene, CDR1 is SGDLS and CDR2 is YYNGEE. V dropped 1 base and J dropped 6 bases, with 1 base sitting between them. The CDR3: CASSVSGELFF. CDR3 in DNA: TGTGCCAGCAGCGTATCCGGGGAGCTGTTTTTT.

A few counts support this clonotype. This chain links TRBV25-1 with TRBJ1-5; D not certain. CDR1 is MGHDK and CDR2 is SYGVNS in the germline V gene. Trimming left V 10 bases short and J 1 base short, with 17 bases between. This CDR3 has 15 residues. Written as DNA, the CDR3 is TGTGCCAATCCAACCCCGAGGCAGAGCAATCAGCCCCAGCATTTT. Protein sequence: CANPTPRQSNQPQHF.

Many counts were recorded for this clonotype. This chain links TRBV11-2 with TRBJ2-3; D gene unclear. This CDR3 comprises 15 residues. The V end lost 1 base, the J end lost 4 bases, and 12 bases lay between the germline ends. CDR1 and CDR2 from the germline V gene are SGHAT and FQNNGV. The CDR3 bases are TGTGCCAGCAGCTTAGGTAGAGCCGGCGCAGATACGCAGTATTTT. It translates to CASSLGRAGADTQYF. The whole variable domain, filled in from reference TRBV11-2 and TRBJ2-3, reads EAGVAQSPRYKIIEKRQSVAFWCNPISGHATLYWYQQILGQGPKLLIQFQNNGVVDDSQLPKDRFSAERLKGVDSTLKIQPAKLEDSAVYLCASSLGRAGADTQYFGPGTRLTVL.